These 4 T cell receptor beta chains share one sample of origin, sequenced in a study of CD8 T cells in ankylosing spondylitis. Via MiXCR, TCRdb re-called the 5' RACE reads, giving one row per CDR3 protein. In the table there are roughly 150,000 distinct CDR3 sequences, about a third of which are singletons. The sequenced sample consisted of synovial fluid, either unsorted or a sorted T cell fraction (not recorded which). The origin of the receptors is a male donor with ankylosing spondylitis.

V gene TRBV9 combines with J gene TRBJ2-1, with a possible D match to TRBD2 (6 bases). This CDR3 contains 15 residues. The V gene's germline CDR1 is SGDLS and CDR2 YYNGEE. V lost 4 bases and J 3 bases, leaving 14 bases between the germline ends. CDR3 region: CASSTRDFDYNEQFF. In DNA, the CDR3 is TGTGCCAGCAGCACGCGGGACTTTGACTACAATGAGCAGTTCTTC. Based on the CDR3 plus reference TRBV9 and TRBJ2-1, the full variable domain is DSGVTQTPKHLITATGQRVTLRCSPRSGDLSVYWYQQSLDQGLQFLIQYYNGEERAKGNILERFSAQQFPDLHSELNLSSLELGDSALYFCASSTRDFDYNEQFFGPGTRLTVL.

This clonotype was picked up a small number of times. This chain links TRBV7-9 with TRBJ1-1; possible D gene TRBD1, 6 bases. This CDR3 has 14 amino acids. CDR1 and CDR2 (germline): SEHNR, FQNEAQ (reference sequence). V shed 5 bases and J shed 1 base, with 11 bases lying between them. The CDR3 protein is CASSTTGTNTEAFF. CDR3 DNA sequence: TGTGCCAGCAGCACAACAGGGACGAACACTGAAGCTTTCTTT.

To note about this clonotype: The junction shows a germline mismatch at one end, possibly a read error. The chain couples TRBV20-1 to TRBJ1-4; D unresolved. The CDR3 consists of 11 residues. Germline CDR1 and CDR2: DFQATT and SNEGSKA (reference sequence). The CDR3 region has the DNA TGCAGTGCTAGCCGGGCCGGGAGGTCCGTTTTT. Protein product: CSASRAGRSVF.

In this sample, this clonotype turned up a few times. CDR3 coding DNA: TGTGCCACCAGTAGCGACAGCGATAGCAATCAGCCCCAGCATTTT. This translates into CATSSDSDSNQPQHF. The rearrangement joins TRBV24-1 to TRBJ1-5, with D perhaps matching TRBD1 (5 bases). The V end was cut by 6 bases, the J end by 0 bases, with 11 bases between. Germline V gives CDR1 KGHDR, CDR2 SFDVKD. This CDR3 comprises 15 residues.